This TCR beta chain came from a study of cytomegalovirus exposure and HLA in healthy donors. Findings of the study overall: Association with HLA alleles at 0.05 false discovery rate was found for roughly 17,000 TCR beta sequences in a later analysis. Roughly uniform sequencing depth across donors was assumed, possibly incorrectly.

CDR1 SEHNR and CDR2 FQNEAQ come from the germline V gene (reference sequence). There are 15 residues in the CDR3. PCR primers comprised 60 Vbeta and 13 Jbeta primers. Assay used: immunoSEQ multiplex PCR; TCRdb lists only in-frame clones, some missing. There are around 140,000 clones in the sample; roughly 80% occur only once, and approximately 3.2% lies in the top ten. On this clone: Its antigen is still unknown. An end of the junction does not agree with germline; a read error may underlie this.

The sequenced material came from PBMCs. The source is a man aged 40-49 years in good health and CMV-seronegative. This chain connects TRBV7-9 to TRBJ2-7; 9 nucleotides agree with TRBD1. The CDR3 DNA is TGTTCCAGCAGCTCCCCCGGGACAGGGTCATACGAGCAGTACTTC. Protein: CSSSSPGTGSYEQYF.